This TCR beta chain is from a study of T cell responses to AZD1222 COVID-19 vaccine. This clone was recorded once. The antigen is not known. CDR1 and CDR2 (germline): LNHDA, SQIVND (reference sequence). This CDR3 contains 14 residues. The J segment lost 5 bases and the V segment lost 6 bases, leaving 8 bases of the junction unmatched. General study findings and limits: The study found vaccine-associated CD4 TCRs spanning spike, dominant at 160-218 and 743-854. There were mostly white British donors and more females than males, and clonal diversity was possibly underestimated. Targeting of unmutated variant regions was reportedly seen in nearly half of spike-specific TCRs.

TCRdb's copy holds only in-frame clones and misses some; the assay was immunoSEQ multiplex PCR. The sample includes some 60,000 clones, roughly 88% of them seen just once. The rearrangement uses TRBV19 and TRBJ1-2; 8 bases fit TRBD1. Source: peripheral blood, taken on day 0 of AZD1222 vaccination. The origin of this receptor is an adult in good health. This CDR3 is CASSRDRRGYGYTF. The DNA of the CDR3 is TGTGCCAGTAGCAGGGACAGGCGAGGGTATGGCTACACCTTC.